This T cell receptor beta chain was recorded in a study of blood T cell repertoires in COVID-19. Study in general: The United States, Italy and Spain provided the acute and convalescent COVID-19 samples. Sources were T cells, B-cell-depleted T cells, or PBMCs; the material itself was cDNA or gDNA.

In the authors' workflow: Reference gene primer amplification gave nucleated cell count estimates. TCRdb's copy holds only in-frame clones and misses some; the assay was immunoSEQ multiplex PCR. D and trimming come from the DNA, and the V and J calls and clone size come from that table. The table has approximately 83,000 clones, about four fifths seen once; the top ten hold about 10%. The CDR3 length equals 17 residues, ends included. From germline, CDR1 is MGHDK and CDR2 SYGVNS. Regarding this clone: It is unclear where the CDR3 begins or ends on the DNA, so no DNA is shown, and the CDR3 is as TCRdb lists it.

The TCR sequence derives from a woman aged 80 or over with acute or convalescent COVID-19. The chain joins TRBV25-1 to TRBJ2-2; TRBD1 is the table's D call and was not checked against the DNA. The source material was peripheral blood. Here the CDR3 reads CASSETVGQGIGRGAVF.